The present T cell receptor (beta chain) was sequenced within a study of cytomegalovirus exposure and HLA in healthy donors. Germline lookup yields CDR1 LNHDA and CDR2 SQIVND (reference sequence). The V end was cut by 3 bases, the J end by 2 bases, with 14 bases between. This CDR3 contains 15 residues. PCR amplification relied on 60 Vbeta primers (plus 13 Jbeta primers). Data came from immunoSEQ multiplex PCR; TCRdb stores just in-frame clones and leaves some out. The sample shows over 150,000 clones, 80% of them seen only once. This clone was counted between two and nine times. Its specificity is unknown. General study findings and limits: The study put some 150 TCR beta chains on its list as cytomegalovirus-associated.

The sample was PBMCs. The V and J genes are TRBV19 and TRBJ2-7; D is uncertain. The receptor comes from a woman aged 50 to 60 in good health and CMV-seronegative. The CDR3 here is CASSMASTATYEQYF. Written as DNA, the CDR3 is TGTGCCAGTAGTATGGCATCGACTGCAACCTACGAGCAGTACTTC.